These 2 T cell receptor beta chains share one sample of origin, sequenced in a study of blood T cell repertoires in COVID-19. Produced via immunoSEQ multiplex PCR; TCRdb's table is partial and in-frame only. The data show 110,000 to 150,000 clones, around 82% seen once. Sequencing used peripheral blood. The receptors derive from a woman in her 50s with acute or convalescent COVID-19.

V and J are TRBV28 and TRBJ2-7, with D hard to call. Trimming took 2 bases from V and 5 from J, leaving 7 bases between them. CDR1 and CDR2 (germline): MDHEN, SYDVKM. The length of the CDR3 is 12 residues. CDR3 residues: CASSLLSDEQYF. In DNA, the CDR3 is TGTGCCAGCAGTTTACTTTCGGACGAGCAGTACTTC.

The chain carries TRBV6-5 and TRBJ2-5, with 11 bases fitting TRBD2. CDR3 size: 15 residues. The trim removed 8 bases at V and 2 bases at J, leaving 7 bases unmatched. Germline CDR1 MNHEY, CDR2 SVGAGI. This chain's CDR3 is CASGPRLAGQETQYF. The CDR3, as DNA: TGTGCCAGCGGCCCCAGACTAGCGGGACAAGAGACCCAGTACTTC.